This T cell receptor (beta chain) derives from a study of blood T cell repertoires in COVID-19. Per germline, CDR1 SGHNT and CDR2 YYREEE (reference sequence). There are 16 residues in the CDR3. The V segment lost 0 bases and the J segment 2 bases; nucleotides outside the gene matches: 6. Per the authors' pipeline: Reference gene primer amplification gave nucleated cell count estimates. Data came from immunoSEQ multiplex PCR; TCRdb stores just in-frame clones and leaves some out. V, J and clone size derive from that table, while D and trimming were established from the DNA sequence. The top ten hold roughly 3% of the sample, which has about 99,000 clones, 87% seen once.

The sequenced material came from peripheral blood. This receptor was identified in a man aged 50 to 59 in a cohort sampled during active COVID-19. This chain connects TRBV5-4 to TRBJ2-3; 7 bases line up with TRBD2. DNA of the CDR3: TGTGCCAGCAGCTTGGTGGGACTAATCCCCACAGATACGCAGTATTTT. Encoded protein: CASSLVGLIPTDTQYF.